This T cell receptor beta chain derives from a study of blood T cell repertoires in COVID-19. J gave up 5 bases and V 8 bases, and 6 bases lay outside the gene matches. The germline V gene encodes CDR1 MNHEY and CDR2 SMNVEV (reference sequence). The CDR3 consists of 13 residues. TCRdb keeps only in-frame clones here, not all; method: immunoSEQ multiplex PCR. This sample yields tens of thousands of clones, of which about 83% are seen a single time; approximately 3.8% belongs to the top ten. The receptor's source is a man in his forties with COVID-19, enrolled during active disease. The genes are TRBV27 and TRBJ1-5; 7 nucleotides align to TRBD1. The sequencing input was peripheral blood. For the CDR3, the DNA is TGTGCCAGCTCTCGACAGGGTGATCAGCCCCAGCATTTT. This encodes CASSRQGDQPQHF.